This T cell receptor beta chain was identified during a study of shared clonotypes between healthy human individuals. CDR3 length: 16 residues. Germline lookup yields CDR1 LGHNA and CDR2 YSLEER. Germline trimming cut 1 base from V and 1 base from J; bases unmatched to any gene: 3. Study-level points and caveats: Measured sharing among donors was expected to vary with sequencing depth. The study found lower generation probabilities in non-shared clonotypes than in those shared by all four donors. Sharing across four donors was highest in naive CD4 (around 5%) and lowest in memory CD8 (0.4%). The sole specimen, blood, was sampled, and tissue repertoires likely differ.

Here immunoSEQ multiplex PCR was the method, and the copy in TCRdb shows in-frame clones only, minus some. The table lists 750,000 to 1,000,000 clones, 85% to 95% of them singletons. Comment on this clone: Antigen: not known.

Naive-designated CD8 cells lacked CD45RO, were positively enriched for CCR7, and omitted terminally differentiated effector memory CD45RA+ cells. The sample was naive CD8+ T cells sorted from blood. This chain joins TRBV4-3 and TRBJ2-2; 7 bases align to TRBD2. This receptor was obtained from a young man in good health. For the CDR3, the DNA is TGCGCCAGCAGCCAAGGGTTAGCGGGGAACACCGGGGAGCTGTTTTTT. Translation gives CASSQGLAGNTGELFF.